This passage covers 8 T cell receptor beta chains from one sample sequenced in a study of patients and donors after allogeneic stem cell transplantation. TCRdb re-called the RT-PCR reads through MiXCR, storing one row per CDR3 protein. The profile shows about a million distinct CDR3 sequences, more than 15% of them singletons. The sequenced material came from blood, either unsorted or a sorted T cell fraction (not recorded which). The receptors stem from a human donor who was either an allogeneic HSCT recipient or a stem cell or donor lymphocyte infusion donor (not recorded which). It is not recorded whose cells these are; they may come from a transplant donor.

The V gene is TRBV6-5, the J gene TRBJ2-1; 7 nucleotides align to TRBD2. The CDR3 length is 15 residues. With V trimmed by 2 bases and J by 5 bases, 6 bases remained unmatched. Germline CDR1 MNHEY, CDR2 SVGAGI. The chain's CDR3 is CASSYGGVGHNEQFF. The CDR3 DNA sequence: TGTGCCAGCAGTTACGGGGGGGTGGGCCACAATGAGCAGTTCTTC.

This CDR3 is CASSLGTPPSEAFF. In DNA, the CDR3 is TGTGCCAGCAGCTTAGGCACGCCACCATCTGAAGCTTTCTTT. V and J are TRBV7-9 and TRBJ1-1; D call uncertain. Deletions cut 1 base from V and 6 bases from J, with 12 bases between. CDR3 length equals 14 residues. Germline assignment: CDR1 SEHNR and CDR2 FQNEAQ (reference sequence).

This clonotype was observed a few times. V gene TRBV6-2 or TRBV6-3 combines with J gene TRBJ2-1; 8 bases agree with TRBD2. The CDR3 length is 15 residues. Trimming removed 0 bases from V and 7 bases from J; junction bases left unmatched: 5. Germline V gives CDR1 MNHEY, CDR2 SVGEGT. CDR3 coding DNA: TGTGCCAGCAGTTACTCCAGCGGGGGCCGGAATGAGCAGTTCTTC. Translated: CASSYSSGGRNEQFF.

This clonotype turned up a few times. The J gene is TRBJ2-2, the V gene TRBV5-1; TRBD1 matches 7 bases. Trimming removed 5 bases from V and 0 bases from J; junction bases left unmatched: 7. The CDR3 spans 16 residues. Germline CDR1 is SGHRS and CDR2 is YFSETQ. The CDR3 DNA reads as TGCGCCAGCAGACCGACAGGGACCGCGAACACCGGGGAGCTGTTTTTT. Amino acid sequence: CASRPTGTANTGELFF.

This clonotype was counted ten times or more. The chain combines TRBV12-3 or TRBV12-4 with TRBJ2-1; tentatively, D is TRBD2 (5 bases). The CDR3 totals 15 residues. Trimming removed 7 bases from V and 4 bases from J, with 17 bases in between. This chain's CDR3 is CASTLSLASYNEQFF. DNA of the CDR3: TGTGCCAGCACCTTAAGCCTAGCATCGTACAATGAGCAGTTCTTC.

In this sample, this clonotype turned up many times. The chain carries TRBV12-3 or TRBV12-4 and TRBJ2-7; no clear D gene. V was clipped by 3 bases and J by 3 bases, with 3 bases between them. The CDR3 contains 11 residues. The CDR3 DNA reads TGTGCCAGCAGTTTCGACTACGAGCAGTACTTC. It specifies CASSFDYEQYF.

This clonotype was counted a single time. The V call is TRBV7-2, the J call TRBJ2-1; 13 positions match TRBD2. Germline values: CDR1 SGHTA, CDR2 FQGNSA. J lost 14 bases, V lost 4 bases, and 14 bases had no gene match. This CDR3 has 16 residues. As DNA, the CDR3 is TGTGCCAGCAGCTGGGCGGGACTAGCGGGACAGAACGGAGAGTTCTTC. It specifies CASSWAGLAGQNGEFF.

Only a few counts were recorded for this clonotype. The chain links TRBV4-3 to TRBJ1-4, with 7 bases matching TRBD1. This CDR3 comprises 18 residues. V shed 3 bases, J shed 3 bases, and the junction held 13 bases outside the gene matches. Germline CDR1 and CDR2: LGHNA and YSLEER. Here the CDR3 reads CASSHKDRGTVPNEKLFF. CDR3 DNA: TGCGCCAGCAGCCATAAAGATAGGGGGACAGTGCCTAATGAAAAACTGTTTTTT.